The 27 T cell receptor beta chains given below trace back to one sample, sequenced in a study of T cells after yellow fever vaccination. TCRdb reprocessed the 5' RACE reads with MiXCR, giving one entry per CDR3 protein. The repertoire includes approximately 510,000 distinct CDR3 sequences, 21% of them detected once, and about a sixth sits in the top ten. Sequenced here: PBMCs, sampled about 21 days after the first yellow fever vaccination. The receptors here all came from a man younger than 30 who received the YFV17D yellow fever vaccine.

Only a few counts were recorded for this clonotype. V gene TRBV7-2 combines with J gene TRBJ2-1; D is possibly TRBD2 (6 bases). The germline CDR1 and CDR2 sequences are SGHTA and FQGNSA. The V end lost 3 bases, the J end lost 8 bases, and 17 bases lay between the germline ends. The CDR3 loop spans 15 amino acids. The CDR3 sequence: CASSFGGEFAYEQFF. In nucleotides, the CDR3 is TGTGCCAGCAGCTTCGGCGGGGAATTTGCTTATGAGCAGTTCTTC. Full variable domain (outside the CDR3, taken from reference TRBV7-2 and TRBJ2-1): GAGVSQSPSNKVTEKGKDVELRCDPISGHTALYWYRQSLGQGLEFLIYFQGNSAPDKSGLPSDRFSAERTGGSVSTLTIQRTQQEDSAVYLCASSFGGEFAYEQFFGPGTRLTVL.

This clonotype was seen a few times. J is TRBJ2-2 and V is TRBV10-1; the D gene is possibly TRBD2 (5 bases). This CDR3 has 13 amino acids. Trimming removed 3 bases at V and 6 bases at J, with 8 bases between. CDR1 WNHNN and CDR2 SYGVQD come from the germline V gene (reference sequence). The CDR3 sequence is CASSERDSGELFF. The DNA for the CDR3 is TGCGCCAGCAGTGAACGGGATTCCGGGGAGCTGTTTTTT.

This chain's CDR3 is CASTSSGGSYEQYF. DNA of the CDR3: TGTGCCAGCACCTCCAGCGGGGGTTCCTACGAGCAGTACTTC. The chain uses TRBV19 and TRBJ2-7, with TRBD2 identical over 8 bases. This CDR3 comprises 14 residues. Germline CDR1 reads LNHDA; CDR2 reads SQIVND (reference sequence). Trimming removed 9 bases from V and 1 base from J; junction bases left unmatched: 8. The full variable domain, with the rest looked up from reference TRBV19 and TRBJ2-7, is DGGITQSPKYLFRKEGQNVTLSCEQNLNHDAMYWYRQDPGQGLRLIYYSQIVNDFQKGDIAEGYSVSREKKESFPLTVTSAQKNPTAFYLCASTSSGGSYEQYFGPGTRLTVT.

This clonotype was counted between two and nine times. The chain joins TRBV6-6 to TRBJ2-7; D might be TRBD2 (5 bases). Trimming cost V 2 bases and J 7 bases, with 12 bases left between them. This CDR3 has 13 amino acids. Germline lookup yields CDR1 MNHNY and CDR2 SVGAGI (reference sequence). The CDR3 nucleotides are TGTGCCAGCAGTTACGGGGAGTTTGGGGAGCAGTACGTC. It translates to CASSYGEFGEQYV.

This clonotype was seen only a few times. The chain recombines TRBV18 with TRBJ2-7, with 7 bases lining up with TRBD2. Germline-derived CDR1 and CDR2 are KGHSH and LQKENI. Trimming at V came to 3 bases and at J to 2 bases, leaving 7 bases not matched to a gene. The CDR3 totals 15 residues. Here the CDR3 reads CASSPGLAETYEQYF. In nucleotides, the CDR3 is TGTGCCAGCTCACCCGGGCTAGCGGAGACCTACGAGCAGTACTTC.

A few counts support this clonotype. The V call is TRBV6-5, the J call TRBJ1-1; TRBD1 matches 8 bases. This CDR3 is 15 amino acids long. J gave up 3 bases and V 5 bases, and 8 bases lay outside the gene matches. Germline V CDR1 and CDR2: MNHEY, SVGAGI. This CDR3 is CASSNPDRGDTEAFF. CDR3 coding DNA: TGTGCCAGCAGTAACCCCGACAGGGGCGACACTGAAGCTTTCTTT.

This clonotype was seen a few times. At one end the junction does not follow the germline gene, possibly because of a read error. The J gene is TRBJ2-1, the V gene TRBV5-4; 10 bases agree with TRBD1. This CDR3 region has 15 residues. The V gene's germline CDR1 is SGHNT and CDR2 YYREEE (reference sequence). DNA for the CDR3: TGTGCTAGCAGCTCCAGACAGGGGGCCGGCTATGAGCAGTTCTTC. It specifies CASSSRQGAGYEQFF.

The J gene is TRBJ2-7, the V gene TRBV6-2 or TRBV6-3, with 9 bases identical to TRBD2. Germline lookup yields CDR1 MNHEY and CDR2 SVGEGT. The trim removed 2 bases at V and 5 bases at J, leaving 19 bases unmatched. The CDR3 extends over 19 amino acids. CDR3 in DNA: TGTGCCAGCAGTTACAAGGGGTCAACCGTGCGGGGGGGAATGGACGAGCAGTACGTC. Residues: CASSYKGSTVRGGMDEQYV.

V gene TRBV7-2 combines with J gene TRBJ1-1; the D is unclear. The germline CDR1 and CDR2 sequences are SGHTA and FQGNSA. The CDR3 contains 13 residues. Trimming pared 5 bases from V and 3 bases from J, leaving 10 bases between. CDR3 sequence reads: CASSKHGDTEAFF. The CDR3 bases are TGTGCCAGCAGCAAACACGGGGACACTGAAGCTTTCTTT.

The rearrangement links TRBV29-1 to TRBJ2-3; D is possibly TRBD1 (5 bases). The CDR3 runs 15 residues. Deletions cut 5 bases from V and 0 bases from J, with 15 bases between. Germline lookup yields CDR1 SQVTM and CDR2 ANQGSEA. In DNA, the CDR3 is TGCAGCGTTAACAGAAGGGGTGCCAGCACAGATACGCAGTATTTT. This translates into CSVNRRGASTDTQYF.

The V gene is TRBV7-8, the J gene TRBJ2-3; D unresolved. CDR1 and CDR2 from the germline V gene are SGHVS and FQNEAQ. CDR3 length equals 15 residues. V was trimmed by 6 bases and J by 6 bases, leaving 19 bases between them. The CDR3, as DNA: TGTGCCAGCAGGAAACACCCCCAGATTCTTGATACGCAGTATTTT. This encodes CASRKHPQILDTQYF.

The J gene is TRBJ1-1, the V gene TRBV20-1; D not certain. This CDR3 region has 15 residues. Germline loops: CDR1 DFQATT, CDR2 SNEGSKA (reference sequence). V was shortened by 3 bases and J by 1 base, with 15 bases between the two germline ends. The CDR3: CSASRAPTSNTEAFF. The CDR3 nucleotides read TGCAGTGCTAGTCGGGCACCGACTTCGAACACTGAAGCTTTCTTT.

The J gene is TRBJ2-5, the V gene TRBV6-1; tentatively, D is TRBD1 (5 bases). With 3 bases removed from V and 7 bases from J, the gap between germline ends came to 9 bases. Germline assignment: CDR1 MNHNS and CDR2 SASEGT. This CDR3 is 12 amino acids long. CDR3 sequence reads: CASSDLGVTQYF. The CDR3 DNA sequence: TGTGCCAGCAGTGACTTAGGGGTGACCCAGTACTTC.

The chain joins TRBV5-1 to TRBJ1-2; no definite D call. Deletions cut 0 bases from V and 4 bases from J, with 4 bases between. Germline CDR1 SGHRS, CDR2 YFSETQ. The CDR3 spans 12 residues. The CDR3 loop is CASSLGVYGYTF. CDR3 coding DNA: TGCGCCAGCAGCTTGGGGGTCTATGGCTACACCTTC.

The chain joins TRBV30 to TRBJ2-2; 8 bases are a match to TRBD1. Trimming at V came to 6 bases and at J to 1 base, leaving 4 bases not matched to a gene. CDR3 length: 14 residues. Germline loops: CDR1 GTSNPN, CDR2 SVGIG (reference sequence). CDR3: CACPGTGNTGELFF. CDR3 DNA sequence: TGTGCCTGCCCCGGGACAGGGAACACCGGGGAGCTGTTTTTT.

This chain connects TRBV6-5 to TRBJ2-4, with D perhaps being TRBD1 or TRBD2 (5 bases each). Trimming took 0 bases from V and 6 from J, leaving 12 bases between them. Per germline, CDR1 MNHEY and CDR2 SVGAGI. The CDR3 runs to 15 residues. This chain's CDR3 is CASSYSGVPPNIQYF. DNA of the CDR3: TGTGCCAGCAGTTACTCGGGGGTGCCCCCAAACATTCAGTACTTC.

V and J are TRBV27 and TRBJ1-1; D might be TRBD1 (5 bases). The germline CDR1 and CDR2 sequences are MNHEY and SMNVEV (reference sequence). The germline V and J ends were trimmed by 7 bases and 2 bases, with 14 bases remaining between them. The CDR3 extends over 14 amino acids. In DNA, the CDR3 is TGTGCCAGCATCGACCGACAGCTCAACACTGAAGCTTTCTTT. Amino acids: CASIDRQLNTEAFF.

The J gene is TRBJ2-1, the V gene TRBV12-3 or TRBV12-4; 7 positions agree with TRBD1. This CDR3 spans 11 amino acids. V gave up 11 bases and J gave up 13 bases; unmatched junction bases: 11. The CDR3 reads CAWGQRHPQFF. As DNA, the CDR3 is TGTGCCTGGGGACAGCGTCACCCCCAGTTCTTC.

This chain uses TRBV5-1 with TRBJ2-7; 8 bases agree with TRBD2. CDR1 and CDR2 from the germline V gene are SGHRS and YFSETQ. V dropped 4 bases and J dropped 1; count of bases not matched to a gene: 7. The CDR3 spans 15 residues. CDR3 amino acids: CASSPGGALSYEQYF. CDR3 in DNA: TGCGCCAGCAGCCCCGGGGGGGCCCTATCCTACGAGCAGTACTTC. Variable domain in full (rest from reference TRBV5-1 and TRBJ2-7): KAGVTQTPRYLIKTRGQQVTLSCSPISGHRSVSWYQQTPGQGLQFLFEYFSETQRNKGNFPGRFSGRQFSNSRSEMNVSTLELGDSALYLCASSPGGALSYEQYFGPGTRLTVT.

V gene TRBV4-2 combines with J gene TRBJ2-1; unclear D gene. From germline, CDR1 is LGHNA and CDR2 YNFKEQ. Trimming cost V 0 bases and J 6 bases, with 12 bases left between them. The CDR3 is 15 residues long. As DNA, the CDR3 is TGTGCCAGCAGCCAAGAAATTGCAGCTCGCAATGAGCAGTTCTTC. Protein: CASSQEIAARNEQFF.

The chain recombines TRBV12-3 or TRBV12-4 with TRBJ2-5; 12 nucleotides match TRBD2. V was pared by 2 bases and J by 5 bases, with 3 bases of the junction left unmatched. The CDR3 consists of 15 residues. The CDR3 protein is CASSLKLAGGETQYF. CDR3 in DNA: TGTGCCAGCAGTTTAAAGCTAGCGGGGGGGGAGACCCAGTACTTC.

The V and J genes are TRBV10-3 and TRBJ2-5; the D is unclear. Trimming left V 10 bases short and J 5 bases short, with 14 bases between. The CDR3 totals 12 residues. CDR1 ENHRY and CDR2 SYGVKD come from the germline V gene. The CDR3 coding sequence is TGTGCCACTGGGCCCTATCGGGAGACCCAGTACTTC. This codes for CATGPYRETQYF.

The sample holds a few counts of this clonotype. J is TRBJ2-7 and V is TRBV5-1; TRBD2 might be the D (5 bases). V lost 6 bases and J 5 bases, leaving 21 bases between the germline ends. Per the germline V gene, CDR1 is SGHRS and CDR2 is YFSETQ. This CDR3 has 15 residues. The CDR3 sequence is CASTLDPGSFNEQYF. DNA for the CDR3: TGCGCCAGCACCCTGGATCCGGGGAGCTTCAACGAGCAGTACTTC.

This clonotype was recorded a few times. This chain links TRBV20-1 with TRBJ2-3, with 8 positions matching TRBD1. V lost 6 bases, J lost 2 bases, and 10 bases stayed unmatched. Germline V gives CDR1 DFQATT, CDR2 SNEGSKA (reference sequence). There are 15 residues in the CDR3. The CDR3 protein is CSAGRQGNPTDTQYF. For the CDR3, the DNA is TGCAGTGCCGGACGACAGGGGAACCCCACAGATACGCAGTATTTT.

Only a few counts were recorded for this clonotype. This chain links TRBV9 with TRBJ2-3; D call uncertain. This CDR3 has 14 residues. V lost 0 bases to trimming and J lost 4 bases, with 9 bases between them. Germline values: CDR1 SGDLS, CDR2 YYNGEE. DNA of the CDR3: TGTGCCAGCAGCGTAGATCCTCGGCCAGATACGCAGTATTTT. It codes for CASSVDPRPDTQYF.

The chain couples TRBV9 to TRBJ2-1; the match to TRBD2 covers 9 bases. In germline, CDR1 is SGDLS, CDR2 YYNGEE. The CDR3 totals 16 residues. V shed 0 bases, J shed 2 bases, and the junction held 3 bases outside the gene matches. The CDR3 nucleotides are TGTGCCAGCAGCGTAGGTGGCGGGGGGGCCTACAATGAGCAGTTCTTC. Residues: CASSVGGGGAYNEQFF. Combining the CDR3 with reference TRBV9 and TRBJ2-1 gives the whole variable domain DSGVTQTPKHLITATGQRVTLRCSPRSGDLSVYWYQQSLDQGLQFLIQYYNGEERAKGNILERFSAQQFPDLHSELNLSSLELGDSALYFCASSVGGGGAYNEQFFGPGTRLTVL.

The chain links TRBV13 to TRBJ2-2; no reliable D call. V gave up 4 bases and J gave up 0 bases, with 9 bases separating them. The CDR3 consists of 15 residues. CDR1 PRHDT and CDR2 FYEKMQ come from the germline V gene (reference sequence). The CDR3 DNA reads as TGTGCCAGCAGCTCGGCACTTCCGAACACCGGGGAGCTGTTTTTT. Translation: CASSSALPNTGELFF. Based on the CDR3 plus reference TRBV13 and TRBJ2-2, the full variable domain is AAGVIQSPRHLIKEKRETATLKCYPIPRHDTVYWYQQGPGQDPQFLISFYEKMQSDKGSIPDRFSAQQFSDYHSELNMSSLELGDSALYFCASSSALPNTGELFFGEGSRLTVL.